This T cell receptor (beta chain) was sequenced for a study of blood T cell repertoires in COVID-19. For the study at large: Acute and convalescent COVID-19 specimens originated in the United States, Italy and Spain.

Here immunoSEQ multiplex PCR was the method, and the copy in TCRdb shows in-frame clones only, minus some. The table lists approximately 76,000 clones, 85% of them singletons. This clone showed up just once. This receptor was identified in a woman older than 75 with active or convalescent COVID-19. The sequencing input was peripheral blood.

The CDR3 nucleotides are TGCACCAGCAGCCCTAGACTCAAGAGCACAGATACGCAGTATTTT. This gives the protein CTSSPRLKSTDTQYF. The V gene is TRBV1, the J gene TRBJ2-3; TRBD2 is the table's D call and was not checked against the DNA. TRBV1 is tagged as a pseudogene. This CDR3 is 15 amino acids long.